One sample yielded the 9 T cell receptor beta chains listed below, sequenced in a study of T cells in Graves' hyperthyroidism and ophthalmopathy. RNA transcripts were the template for amplifying TCR beta CDR3 regions. Using the HTBI primer set, a first-round RT-PCR was run on the TCR CDR3. TCRdb reanalysed the multiplex PCR reads using MiXCR and keeps one entry per CDR3 protein. The table has approximately 700,000 distinct CDR3 sequences, roughly 15% seen once; the top ten hold around 8%. Sample: blood. The receptor set was obtained from a man aged 18 to 35 with Graves' hyperthyroidism.

This clonotype has ten or more counts. The V gene is TRBV30, the J gene TRBJ2-3; 7 bases fit TRBD2. This CDR3 has 15 amino acids. In germline, CDR1 is GTSNPN, CDR2 SVGIG (reference sequence). Losses at the gene ends were 1 base for V and 1 base for J; bases not matched to a gene: 5. This CDR3 reads CAWSATSARTDTQYF. DNA for the CDR3: TGTGCCTGGAGTGCCACTAGCGCTCGCACAGATACGCAGTATTTT.

The chain carries TRBV6-2 or TRBV6-3 and TRBJ2-3, with D unresolved. V shed 3 bases and J shed 0 bases, with 7 bases lying between them. Per the germline V gene, CDR1 is MNHEY and CDR2 is SVGEGT. The CDR3 is 14 residues long. The CDR3 spells CASSYWDSTDTQYF. Here the CDR3 DNA reads TGTGCCAGCAGTTATTGGGATAGCACAGATACGCAGTATTTT.

This rearrangement joins TRBV20-1 to TRBJ2-3, with D maybe TRBD1 (6 bases). This CDR3 contains 15 residues. CDR1 is DFQATT and CDR2 is SNEGSKA in the germline V gene (reference sequence). V was cut by 0 bases and J by 2 bases, with 12 bases left in between. CDR3 DNA: TGCAGTGCTAGAGAAAGACAGGCAAACACAGATACGCAGTATTTT. This gives the protein CSARERQANTDTQYF.

The V call is TRBV14, the J call TRBJ2-1, with a possible D match to TRBD1 (5 bases). The CDR3 is 14 residues long. Trimming shortened V by 1 base and J by 3 bases, and 7 bases separated the two germline ends. The V gene's germline CDR1 is SGHDN and CDR2 FVKESK. CDR3: CASSQVDSYNEQFF. In nucleotides, the CDR3 is TGTGCCAGCAGCCAAGTAGACAGCTACAATGAGCAGTTCTTC.

This clonotype was picked up many times. V gene TRBV6-1 combines with J gene TRBJ2-7; D unresolved. Trimming shortened V by 6 bases and J by 6 bases, and 18 bases separated the two germline ends. There are 14 residues in the CDR3. Germline assignment: CDR1 MNHNS and CDR2 SASEGT. CDR3 loop: CASSPELSKGEQYF. The CDR3 DNA is TGTGCCAGCAGCCCGGAGCTTTCAAAGGGCGAGCAGTACTTC.

This chain joins TRBV29-1 and TRBJ1-4; D might be TRBD1 (5 bases). The CDR3 loop spans 12 amino acids. Germline assignment: CDR1 SQVTM and CDR2 ANQGSEA. Trimming took 3 bases from V and 7 from J, leaving 9 bases between them. The CDR3 DNA reads TGCAGCGTTGAGGGGGATTCTGAAAAACTGTTTTTT. Amino acids: CSVEGDSEKLFF.

This clonotype came up many times. The J gene is TRBJ1-1, the V gene TRBV6-1; D is possibly TRBD1 (6 bases). V shed 7 bases and J shed 0 bases, with 18 bases lying between them. This CDR3 region has 16 residues. Germline lookup yields CDR1 MNHNS and CDR2 SASEGT. The CDR3 region has the DNA TGTGCCAGCACATCCAGCGGGACATACCTGAACACTGAAGCTTTCTTT. It yields the protein CASTSSGTYLNTEAFF.

In this sample, this clonotype turned up many times. The chain links TRBV15 to TRBJ2-1; 8 bases map to TRBD2. CDR3 length: 17 amino acids. V dropped 1 base and J dropped 3; count of bases not matched to a gene: 8. Germline values: CDR1 LNHNV, CDR2 YYDKDF (reference sequence). CDR3 bases: TGTGCCACCAGCAGAGGGAGAGCGGGAGCGGACTACAATGAGCAGTTCTTC. It specifies CATSRGRAGADYNEQFF.

At least ten counts were recorded for this clonotype. The chain links TRBV28 to TRBJ2-7; TRBD1 matches 9 bases. J was trimmed by 2 bases and V by 4 bases; bases with no gene match: 6. The CDR3 is 15 residues long. CDR1 is MDHEN, CDR2 SYDVKM, per germline. The CDR3 is CASSSGQGFPYEQYF. The CDR3, as DNA: TGTGCCAGCAGTTCGGGACAGGGTTTTCCCTACGAGCAGTACTTC.